A single TCR beta chain is shown here with its context. The specificity of this receptor is unknown. No much larger clone exists at a distance of one base, and base qualities are not known. Distinct nucleotide sequences in the sample also encode this CDR3. This sample was taken from a study of CD8+ T cells in alopecia areata (dated by TCRdb to 2016 to 2018). For context, the study as a whole: The treated patients, all with moderate-to-severe alopecia areata, were enrolled in an open-label pilot trial of oral tofacitinib given at 5 to 10 mg twice daily. Patients stayed on tofacitinib for 6 to 18 months and then had 6 months of follow-up off drug so that delayed response and recurrence could be assessed. To study T cell clonal expansion in alopecia areata, the researchers applied high-throughput TCRbeta sequencing to both the C3H/HeJ mouse model and human patients. On the human side, TCRbeta sequencing was run on scalp tissue and on sorted CD4+ and CD8+ peripheral blood T cells from healthy controls and from alopecia areata patients with either patchy or totalis/universalis disease. Tofacitinib-treated patients had biopsies at baseline and at 4 and 24 weeks of treatment, with a later scalp biopsy in several patients. Scalp clonality was compared among normal scalp (n=4), patchy alopecia areata scalp (n=8), and alopecia totalis/universalis scalp (n=8). The RNA source kit depended on sample type: the PAXgene miRNA kit for fixed scalp, the miRNeasy kit for PBMCs, and the RNeasy kit for mouse skin. TCRbeta CDR3 regions were amplified by immunoSEQ multiplex PCR with 35 Vbeta forward and 13 Jbeta reverse primers. General findings and caveats noted by the study authors: Scalp TCR repertoire analysis is complicated because resident alphabeta T cells in normal human skin are also sequenced, whereas mouse skin is dominated by gammadelta T cells. Compared with normal scalp, lesional scalp, particularly in alopecia totalis/universalis, had higher clonality and more expanded CD8+ clones, which suggests antigenic drive. Shared TCR sequences between patients were less evident than in mice, which may be partly attributable to HLA diversity in the patient population.

The germline V gene (reference sequence) specifies GTSNPN as CDR1 and SVGIG as CDR2. The trim is 3 bases for V and 4 bases for J, with a gap of 6 bases between the germline ends. The CDR3 contains 11 residues, cysteine and phenylalanine counted. Only CDR3 DNA remains: 33 bases, in frame from the first base. Library preparation employed the immunoSEQ multiplex PCR assay. RNA was extracted from all samples and reverse transcribed into cDNA, which served as template for TCR sequencing. First-strand cDNA was synthesized using SuperScript III with a 2:1 mix of oligo-dT and random hexamers. Amplification bias was assessed with a synthetic immune receptor repertoire, and residual bias was removed computationally. As for how the authors treated the data: Raw reads were preprocessed to remove errors, and CDR3 was defined according to IMGT conventions as the region from the conserved cysteine to phenylalanine. To get clonality, Shannon entropy was normalized by log2 of the number of productive unique TCRs and the result was subtracted from 1. Whether scalp clones were CD4 or CD8 was inferred by matching scalp TCRbeta sequences against CD4 and CD8 repertoires sorted from blood. What TCRdb holds here is the immuneACCESS table cut down to in-frame rearrangements. Part of the clones is not present; checked against another copy, under half of the missing clones reflect an unresolved V gene, and the others are unexplained. The V and J calls and clone size come from that table; D and trimming were worked out from the DNA. This sample comprises 150,000 to 200,000 clones, around 50% of them detected only once. The top ten hold approximately 15% of the sample.

This specimen's time point label, per the study, means: baseline before oral tofacitinib. Lesional scalp punch biopsies and peripheral blood were obtained from alopecia areata patients. PBMCs were separated by density centrifugation and stained for CD3, CD4 and CD8, after which CD4+ and CD8+ T cells were sorted on a FACSAria. Material: CD4+ T cells sorted from blood, obtained at week 0. The TCR originated in a human donor with alopecia areata. Here the chain combines TRBV30 and TRBJ1-2, with the D segment identity uncertain. Read as DNA, the sequence is TGTGCCTGGAGCAGTTTCTATGGCTACACCTTC. This translates into CAWSSFYGYTF. The full variable domain, with segments outside the CDR3 supplied by the reference TRBV30 and TRBJ1-2 proteins, appears as SQTIHQWPATLVQPVGSPLSLECTVEGTSNPNLYWYRQAAGRGLQLLFYSVGIGQISSEVPQNLSASRPQDRQFILSSKKLLLSDSGFYLCAWSSFYGYTFGSGTRLTVV.